These 19 T cell receptor beta chains share one sample of origin, sequenced in a study of OX40 agonist ivuxolimab in advanced cancers. Clones were sequenced by immunoSEQ multiplex PCR, and TCRdb holds only the in-frame ones, with some missing. The sample includes just over 70,000 clones, 65% to 85% of them seen just once. The sample here was CD4+ or CD8+ T cells sorted from blood, taken in a trial of the OX40 agonist ivuxolimab. These receptors were collected from an adult with an advanced solid tumor such as melanoma, head and neck, liver or kidney cancer.

The rearrangement uses TRBV7-2 and TRBJ1-2; no clear D. CDR1 is SGHTA, CDR2 FQGNSA, per germline. V lost 2 bases to trimming and J lost 7 bases, with 17 bases between them. This CDR3 has 15 amino acids. Written as DNA, the CDR3 is TGTGCCAGCAGCTTACAGGTCCGGTTCGCGGGTGGCTACACCTTC. It specifies CASSLQVRFAGGYTF.

This chain connects TRBV5-1 to TRBJ2-1; tentatively, D is TRBD2 (5 bases). The CDR3 is 16 residues long. Germline values: CDR1 SGHRS, CDR2 YFSETQ. V was trimmed by 0 bases and J by 1 base, leaving 11 bases between them. The CDR3 sequence: CASSLAGGPSYNEQFF. CDR3 DNA sequence: TGCGCCAGCAGCTTGGCGGGCGGGCCTTCCTACAATGAGCAGTTCTTC.

CDR3 DNA: TGTGCCAGCAGCTTAGGGCGAGAGACCCAGTACTTC. This gives the protein CASSLGRETQYF. The V gene is TRBV11-2, the J gene TRBJ2-5; D is unclear. The germline CDR1 and CDR2 sequences are SGHAT and FQNNGV. The CDR3 length is 12 residues. V lost 1 base and J 4 bases, leaving 4 bases between the germline ends.

The V call is TRBV6-6, the J call TRBJ2-1; 8 bases align to TRBD1. This CDR3 comprises 16 residues. Germline trimming cut 7 bases from V and 0 bases from J; bases unmatched to any gene: 8. Germline assignment: CDR1 MNHNY and CDR2 SVGAGI (reference sequence). CDR3 region: CASNHRGVRSYNEQFF. The CDR3 DNA follows: TGTGCCAGCAATCACAGGGGGGTGCGCTCCTACAATGAGCAGTTCTTC.

The gene calls are TRBV30 and TRBJ1-2; D uncertain. CDR3 length equals 13 residues. Trimming pared 4 bases from V and 5 bases from J, leaving 14 bases between. Germline loops: CDR1 GTSNPN, CDR2 SVGIG (reference sequence). CDR3 sequence reads: CAWTVDGIYGYTF. CDR3 nucleotide sequence: TGTGCCTGGACTGTCGACGGGATTTATGGCTACACCTTC.

V is TRBV5-1 and J is TRBJ2-2; D is ambiguous. Trimming pared 0 bases from V and 0 bases from J, leaving 6 bases between. The germline V gene encodes CDR1 SGHRS and CDR2 YFSETQ. The CDR3 contains 15 residues. The CDR3 DNA is TGCGCCAGCAGCTTGGCCCAGGCGAACACCGGGGAGCTGTTTTTT. Its translation is CASSLAQANTGELFF. Together with reference TRBV5-1 and TRBJ2-2, the CDR3 gives the full variable domain: KAGVTQTPRYLIKTRGQQVTLSCSPISGHRSVSWYQQTPGQGLQFLFEYFSETQRNKGNFPGRFSGRQFSNSRSEMNVSTLELGDSALYLCASSLAQANTGELFFGEGSRLTVL.

The chain joins TRBV18 to TRBJ2-3, with 9 bases aligning to TRBD2. The germline V gene encodes CDR1 KGHSH and CDR2 LQKENI. The V gene end was trimmed by 1 base and the J gene end by 1 base; junction bases not matched to a gene: 9. The CDR3 is made up of 18 amino acids. The CDR3 bases are TGTGCCAGCTCACCACTTCGTGTTAGCGGGAGAGGCACAGATACGCAGTATTTT. This sequence encodes CASSPLRVSGRGTDTQYF.

The gene calls are TRBV5-5 and TRBJ1-6; no definite D call. CDR1 is SGHKS and CDR2 is YYEKEE in the germline V gene (reference sequence). This CDR3 has 13 residues. V lost 4 bases to trimming and J lost 8 bases, with 10 bases between them. CDR3 nucleotide sequence: TGTGCCAGCAGCCCTCGCCAGGATTCACCCCTCCACTTT. It is translated as CASSPRQDSPLHF.

The chain uses TRBV4-1 and TRBJ2-3; TRBD2 aligns across 9 bases. With 0 bases clipped from V and 4 bases from J, the junction kept 8 bases outside the gene matches. Germline CDR1 is MGHRA and CDR2 is YSYEKL. CDR3 length: 17 residues. As DNA, the CDR3 is TGCGCCAGCAGCCAAGATAGTAGCGGGGGCTTACCAGATACGCAGTATTTT. It encodes CASSQDSSGGLPDTQYF.

The chain uses TRBV7-9 and TRBJ2-1; D gene ambiguous. The CDR3 has 12 residues. In germline, CDR1 is SEHNR, CDR2 FQNEAQ (reference sequence). V was clipped by 6 bases and J by 5 bases, with 8 bases between them. The CDR3: CASSSIHNEQFF. For the CDR3, the DNA is TGTGCCAGCAGTTCCATTCACAATGAGCAGTTCTTC.

V usage is TRBV6-6 and J usage is TRBJ1-1, with D possibly matching TRBD1 (6 bases). Germline lookup yields CDR1 MNHNY and CDR2 SVGAGI (reference sequence). V dropped 8 bases and J dropped 1 base, with 11 bases sitting between them. The CDR3 is 13 amino acids. The CDR3 protein is CASSTGKNTEAFF. CDR3 sequence (DNA): TGTGCCAGCTCCACAGGGAAGAACACTGAAGCTTTCTTT.

The V and J genes are TRBV5-5 and TRBJ1-2, with TRBD1 identical over 9 bases. The V and J ends lost 0 bases and 4 bases, in that order; junction bases with no gene match: 4. This CDR3 region has 15 residues. CDR1 SGHKS and CDR2 YYEKEE come from the germline V gene (reference sequence). The CDR3 coding sequence is TGTGCCAGCAGCTTGGGCGGACAGGGGAGCTATGGCTACACCTTC. It specifies CASSLGGQGSYGYTF.

The chain has TRBV7-3 and TRBJ2-2, with 11 positions matching TRBD1. Germline V gene sequence: CDR1 SGHTA, CDR2 FQGTGA. The CDR3 sequence is 16 residues long. Unmatched junction bases numbered 8, after V lost 5 bases and J lost 6 bases. The CDR3 protein is CASSPQDRGLPGELFF. The CDR3 nucleotides are TGTGCCAGCAGCCCCCAGGACAGGGGGCTCCCCGGGGAGCTGTTTTTT.

The rearrangement uses TRBV6-6 and TRBJ1-1; no clear D. This CDR3 spans 13 amino acids. Germline CDR1 reads MNHNY; CDR2 reads SVGAGI (reference sequence). V lost 3 bases and J lost 0, with 5 bases in between. Written as DNA, the CDR3 is TGTGCCAGCAGTTATCTGCTGAACACTGAAGCTTTCTTT. Its translation is CASSYLLNTEAFF.

J is TRBJ2-1 and V is TRBV11-2; 7 bases map to TRBD2. Germline V gives CDR1 SGHAT, CDR2 FQNNGV. The CDR3 loop spans 16 amino acids. The V gene end was trimmed by 6 bases and the J gene end by 0 bases; junction bases not matched to a gene: 8. The CDR3 DNA follows: TGTGCCAGCAGTTCCCACGGCGGGAGCTCCTACAATGAGCAGTTCTTC. Translating gives CASSSHGGSSYNEQFF. The full variable domain, rest sourced from reference TRBV11-2 and TRBJ2-1, is EAGVAQSPRYKIIEKRQSVAFWCNPISGHATLYWYQQILGQGPKLLIQFQNNGVVDDSQLPKDRFSAERLKGVDSTLKIQPAKLEDSAVYLCASSSHGGSSYNEQFFGPGTRLTVL.

In DNA, the CDR3 is TGTGCCAGCAGCAGACAGGGTTACGAGCAGTACTTC. Its protein is CASSRQGYEQYF. This chain uses TRBV7-6 with TRBJ2-7; 7 positions match TRBD1. In germline, CDR1 is SGHVS, CDR2 FNYEAQ. CDR3 length: 12 amino acids. J was trimmed by 4 bases and V by 5 bases; bases with no gene match: 2. The complete variable domain, with remaining parts taken from reference TRBV7-6 and TRBJ2-7, reads GAGVSQSPRYKVTKRGQDVALRCDPISGHVSLYWYRQALGQGPEFLTYFNYEAQQDKSGLPNDRFSAERPEGSISTLTIQRTEQRDSAMYRCASSRQGYEQYFGPGTRLTVT.

Points on this clone: In the same sample, other DNA sequences code for this CDR3. J is TRBJ1-3 and V is TRBV27; D gene unclear. The CDR3 is 13 residues long. Germline-derived CDR1 and CDR2 are MNHEY and SMNVEV (reference sequence). With 3 bases removed from V and 3 bases from J, the gap between germline ends came to 6 bases. CDR3 coding DNA: TGTGCCAGCAGTTTGTACAGTGGAAACACCATATATTTT. Its protein is CASSLYSGNTIYF.

This chain joins TRBV7-2 and TRBJ2-5; tentative D call: TRBD2 (5 bases). CDR1 and CDR2 from the germline V gene are SGHTA and FQGNSA. The V end was cut by 1 base, the J end by 5 bases, with 11 bases between. This CDR3 region has 14 residues. The CDR3 nucleotides read TGTGCCAGCAGCTTAGTTTCCGTAGCGGAGACCCAGTACTTC. It encodes CASSLVSVAETQYF.

This clone was detected only a few times. The chain uses TRBV10-3 and TRBJ1-2; D possibly corresponds to TRBD1 (6 bases). This CDR3 has 13 residues. V was trimmed by 8 bases and J by 0 bases, leaving 10 bases between them. The germline CDR1 and CDR2 sequences are ENHRY and SYGVKD. In DNA, the CDR3 is TGTGCCATCTGGACAGAAGCTAACTATGGCTACACCTTC. It translates to CAIWTEANYGYTF.